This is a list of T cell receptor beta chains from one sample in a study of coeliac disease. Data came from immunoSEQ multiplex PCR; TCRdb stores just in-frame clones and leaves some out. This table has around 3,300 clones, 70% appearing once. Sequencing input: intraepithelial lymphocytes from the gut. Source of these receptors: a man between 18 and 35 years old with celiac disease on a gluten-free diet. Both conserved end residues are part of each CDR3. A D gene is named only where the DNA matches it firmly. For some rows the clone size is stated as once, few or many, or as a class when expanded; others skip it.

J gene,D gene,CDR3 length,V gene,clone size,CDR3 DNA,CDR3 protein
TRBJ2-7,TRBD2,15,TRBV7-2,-,TGTGCCAGCAGCTTAGTGGTAGCGGGGGATCGCGAGCAGTACTTC,CASSLVVAGDREQYF
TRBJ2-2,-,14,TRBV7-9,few,TGTGCCAGCAGCTGGTGGTCGGGCACCGGGGAGCTGTTTTTT,CASSWWSGTGELFF
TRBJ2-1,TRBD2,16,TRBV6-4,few,TGTGCCAGCAGTGACTCGGGTAGCGGGGGGTTCGATGAGCAGTTCTTC,CASSDSGSGGFDEQFF
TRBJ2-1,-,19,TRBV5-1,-,TGCGCCAGCAGCTCGAGAAATCAGGGGTTAGGGCCCTCCTACAATGAGCAGTTCTTC,CASSSRNQGLGPSYNEQFF
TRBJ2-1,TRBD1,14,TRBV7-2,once,TGTGCCAGCAGCTATAGGGGACAGGAGAATGAGCAGTTCTTC,CASSYRGQENEQFF
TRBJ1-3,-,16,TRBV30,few,TGTGCCTGGAGTGCCCAGGCCCGGTGGTCCGGAAACACCATATATTTT,CAWSAQARWSGNTIYF
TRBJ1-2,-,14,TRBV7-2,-,TGTGCCAGCAGCTTGCTGGCAGCGGGGTATGGCTACACCTTC,CASSLLAAGYGYTF
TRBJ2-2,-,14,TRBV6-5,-,TGTGCCAGCAGGCGGGACAGCTACACCGGGGAGCTGTTTTTT,CASRRDSYTGELFF
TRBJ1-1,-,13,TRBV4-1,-,TGCGCCACCTCGGACAGCATGAACACTGAAGCTTTCTTT,CATSDSMNTEAFF
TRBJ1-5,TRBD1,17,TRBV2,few,TGTGCCAGCAGTGACCTGACAGGGGGTATGGGCAATCAGCCCCAGCATTTT,CASSDLTGGMGNQPQHF
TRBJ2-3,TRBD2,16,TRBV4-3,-,TGCGCCAGCAGCCAAGATTTTGCGGGGGGGGCAGATACGCAGTATTTT,CASSQDFAGGADTQYF
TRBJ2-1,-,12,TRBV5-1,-,TGCGCCAGCAGCCCGGACATTTTCGAGCAGTTCTTC,CASSPDIFEQFF
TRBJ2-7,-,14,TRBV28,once,TGTGCCAGCAGTTTATTAATCCTGAGTTACGAGCAGTACTTC,CASSLLILSYEQYF
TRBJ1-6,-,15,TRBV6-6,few,TGTGCCAGCAGTTATCAGGGCCAGCCGGGCTCACCCCTCCACTTT,CASSYQGQPGSPLHF
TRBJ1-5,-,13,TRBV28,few,TGTGCCAGCAACGGGGGAACCAATCAGCCCCAGCATTTT,CASNGGTNQPQHF
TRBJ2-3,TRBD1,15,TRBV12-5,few,TGTGCTAGTGGCCCTGGACAGGGGGGCACAGATACGCAGTATTTT,CASGPGQGGTDTQYF
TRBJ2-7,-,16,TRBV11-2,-,TGTGCCAGCAGCTTACTCGCGACAGGATCCCCCTACGAGCAGTACTTC,CASSLLATGSPYEQYF